These 17 T cell receptor beta chains were all obtained from the same sample, sequenced in a study of blood T cell repertoires in COVID-19. This table comes from immunoSEQ multiplex PCR, and its TCRdb copy is limited to in-frame clones, with some not included. The table lists 200,000 or so clones, roughly 87% of them singletons. Material: peripheral blood. These receptor sequences come from a man in his forties or fifties with active or convalescent COVID-19.

The V call is TRBV5-1, the J call TRBJ2-5; TRBD1 is a possible D gene (6 bases). Germline lookup yields CDR1 SGHRS and CDR2 YFSETQ. The CDR3 is 15 amino acids. Trimming stripped 3 bases from V and 2 bases from J, with 14 bases between. CDR3: CASSSQDSQQETQYF. The CDR3 nucleotides are TGCGCCAGCAGCTCCCAGGACAGCCAACAAGAGACCCAGTACTTC.

The V gene is TRBV28, the J gene TRBJ1-5; D gene uncertain. The V end lost 4 bases, the J end lost 4 bases, and 8 bases lay between the germline ends. This CDR3 has 13 residues. Germline CDR1 reads MDHEN; CDR2 reads SYDVKM. The CDR3 spells CASSSNWNQPQHF. The CDR3 nucleotides are TGTGCCAGCAGTTCCAACTGGAATCAGCCCCAGCATTTT.

The gene calls are TRBV5-1 and TRBJ1-2, with 9 bases fitting TRBD1. Germline CDR1 reads SGHRS; CDR2 reads YFSETQ. V was clipped by 2 bases and J by 4 bases; unmatched bases: 12. This CDR3 region has 17 residues. The DNA for the CDR3 is TGCGCCAGCAGCTTAACAGGGGGCCTCAACCGAGGCTATGGCTACACCTTC. Its translation is CASSLTGGLNRGYGYTF. The whole variable domain, filled in from reference TRBV5-1 and TRBJ1-2, reads KAGVTQTPRYLIKTRGQQVTLSCSPISGHRSVSWYQQTPGQGLQFLFEYFSETQRNKGNFPGRFSGRQFSNSRSEMNVSTLELGDSALYLCASSLTGGLNRGYGYTFGSGTRLTVV.

The chain recombines TRBV29-1 with TRBJ1-1; 10 bases map to TRBD1. This CDR3 comprises 12 residues. Germline V gene sequence: CDR1 SQVTM, CDR2 ANQGSEA. V lost 6 bases and J lost 4; bases outside the gene matches: 2. The CDR3 is CSVWTGGTEAFF. As DNA, the CDR3 is TGCAGCGTCTGGACAGGGGGCACTGAAGCTTTCTTT.

The chain combines TRBV2 with TRBJ2-2; a possible D gene is TRBD2 (6 bases). Germline V gene lookup returns CDR1 SNHLY and CDR2 FYNNEI. The CDR3 spans 13 residues. Trimming took off 6 bases at V and 3 bases at J, with 8 bases between the two ends. Written as DNA, the CDR3 is TGTGCCAGCAGGAGACTAGACACCGGGGAGCTGTTTTTT. Its translation is CASRRLDTGELFF.

J is TRBJ1-6 and V is TRBV5-6; D may be TRBD1 (6 bases). Deletions cut 2 bases from V and 10 bases from J, with 10 bases between. The CDR3 is 13 amino acids. Germline lookup yields CDR1 SGHDT and CDR2 YYEEEE. Here the CDR3 DNA reads TGTGCCAGCAGCTTTCGCAGGGGCTCACCCCTCCACTTT. Amino acid sequence: CASSFRRGSPLHF.

This clone occurred many times. The chain links TRBV30 to TRBJ1-1; D is unclear. Germline lookup yields CDR1 GTSNPN and CDR2 SVGIG (reference sequence). The length of the CDR3 is 10 residues. V was clipped by 1 base and J by 11 bases, with 8 bases between them. CDR3 amino acids: CAWSGTRAFF. The CDR3 nucleotides read TGTGCCTGGAGTGGGACTCGGGCTTTCTTT.

V is TRBV4-1 and J is TRBJ2-1, with D perhaps TRBD1 (6 bases). Per germline, CDR1 MGHRA and CDR2 YSYEKL. This CDR3 contains 12 residues. Trimming pared 3 bases from V and 7 bases from J, leaving 7 bases between. The CDR3 spells CASSHRGNEQFF. CDR3 bases: TGCGCCAGCAGCCACAGGGGAAATGAGCAGTTCTTC.

This chain joins TRBV6-5 and TRBJ2-2, with 10 bases matching TRBD1. Trimming cost V 4 bases and J 7 bases; bases outside gene matches: 6. Germline values: CDR1 MNHEY, CDR2 SVGAGI. The CDR3 extends over 15 amino acids. The DNA for the CDR3 is TGTGCCAGCAGTTTGACAGGGGGCTTGGGCGGGGAGCTGTTTTTT. Translating it yields CASSLTGGLGGELFF.

This chain uses TRBV7-9 with TRBJ1-2; no clear D gene. V lost 8 bases and J 2 bases, leaving 18 bases between the germline ends. The V gene's germline CDR1 is SEHNR and CDR2 FQNEAQ (reference sequence). CDR3 size: 15 residues. The CDR3 is CASDPYPGGNYGYTF. Written as DNA, the CDR3 is TGTGCCAGCGATCCATACCCAGGCGGGAACTATGGCTACACCTTC.

The chain carries TRBV19 and TRBJ2-5, with D hard to call. The CDR3 length is 13 residues. Germline V gene lookup returns CDR1 LNHDA and CDR2 SQIVND (reference sequence). V was trimmed by 7 bases and J by 5 bases, leaving 14 bases between them. Written as DNA, the CDR3 is TGTGCCAGTACCGCCCCCGCGTCGGAGACCCAGTACTTC. Translating it yields CASTAPASETQYF. The full variable domain, with the rest looked up from reference TRBV19 and TRBJ2-5, is DGGITQSPKYLFRKEGQNVTLSCEQNLNHDAMYWYRQDPGQGLRLIYYSQIVNDFQKGDIAEGYSVSREKKESFPLTVTSAQKNPTAFYLCASTAPASETQYFGPGTRLLVL.

This rearrangement joins TRBV7-7 to TRBJ2-5; D gene uncertain. Germline V gene sequence: CDR1 SSHAT, CDR2 FNYEAQ (reference sequence). V dropped 1 base and J dropped 5 bases, with 14 bases sitting between them. The CDR3 totals 15 residues. CDR3 region: CASSLGVIPRETQYF. For the CDR3, the DNA is TGTGCCAGCAGCTTAGGTGTAATTCCTCGGGAGACCCAGTACTTC.

The gene calls are TRBV19 and TRBJ1-5; D is perhaps TRBD1 (6 bases). This CDR3 comprises 15 residues. Per the germline V gene, CDR1 is LNHDA and CDR2 is SQIVND (reference sequence). V was clipped by 5 bases and J by 7 bases, with 18 bases between them. In nucleotides, the CDR3 is TGTGCCAGTAGTCTCCAGGGGCTAGGGGGACAGCCCCAGCATTTT. This sequence encodes CASSLQGLGGQPQHF.

The chain is built from TRBV25-1 and TRBJ2-1, with 7 bases fitting TRBD2. The CDR3 covers 14 residues. Germline loops: CDR1 MGHDK, CDR2 SYGVNS. V was pared by 4 bases and J by 2 bases, with 2 bases of the junction left unmatched. The CDR3 nucleotides read TGTGCCAGCAGTGGTGCGGGGGCCTACAATGAGCAGTTCTTC. Its protein is CASSGAGAYNEQFF.

This clone was observed once. The V and J genes are TRBV14 and TRBJ2-1; 9 nucleotides align to TRBD2. This CDR3 has 19 amino acids. J was trimmed by 2 bases and V by 4 bases; bases with no gene match: 15. CDR1 is SGHDN, CDR2 FVKESK, per germline. CDR3 in DNA: TGTGCCAGCAGCCCCCGGAGGGGGGTAGCGGGAGACCCCTACAATGAGCAGTTCTTC. This encodes CASSPRRGVAGDPYNEQFF.

The chain carries TRBV2 and TRBJ2-5; TRBD2 matches at 14 bases. The CDR3 has 18 amino acids. V dropped 3 bases and J dropped 5; count of bases not matched to a gene: 11. Germline V lookup: CDR1 SNHLY, CDR2 FYNNEI. In DNA form, the CDR3 reads TGTGCCAGCAGTGAGGGGTGGACTAGCGGGGGGCCCGGGGAGACCCAGTACTTC. Protein sequence: CASSEGWTSGGPGETQYF.

V is TRBV7-9 and J is TRBJ1-3; weak D call: TRBD1 (5 bases). The V gene's germline CDR1 is SEHNR and CDR2 FQNEAQ (reference sequence). The CDR3 has 14 residues. Trimming removed 5 bases from V and 1 base from J, with 9 bases in between. CDR3 coding DNA: TGTGCCAGCAGCCCAGGGTTATCTGGAAACACCATATATTTT. Protein sequence: CASSPGLSGNTIYF.